The 20 T cell receptor beta chains reported below all come from one sample, sequenced in a study of T cell responses to AZD1222 COVID-19 vaccine (dated by TCRdb to 2020 to 2023). The library relied on the immunoSEQ multiplex PCR assay. TCRdb holds this immuneACCESS table with in-frame rearrangements only. Some clones are missing; in checked studies, unresolved V genes explain under half, and the rest has no known cause. The sample records about 120,000 clones, 80% to 90% of which are singletons. The ten most abundant clones make up roughly 2.4% of the sample. What this sample's time point label stands for: baseline before first vaccination. The sequencing here drew on peripheral blood, taken on day 0 of AZD1222 vaccination. The source of these receptors is an adult in good health.

This clone showed up just once. The rearrangement uses TRBV24-1 and TRBJ2-2; D call uncertain. With 7 bases removed from V and 7 bases from J, the gap between germline ends came to 12 bases. The CDR3 spans 13 residues. CDR1 and CDR2 from the germline V gene are KGHDR and SFDVKD. Here the CDR3 reads CATRAVEIGELFF. The CDR3, as DNA: TGTGCCACCAGGGCCGTAGAGATCGGGGAGCTGTTTTTT.

The V and J genes are TRBV15 and TRBJ1-1; D uncertain. CDR3 size: 15 residues. Deletions cut 0 bases from V and 0 bases from J, with 8 bases between. Germline-derived CDR1 and CDR2 are LNHNV and YYDKDF (reference sequence). Here the CDR3 reads CATSRDKLMNTEAFF. CDR3 coding DNA: TGTGCCACCAGCAGAGATAAACTGATGAACACTGAAGCTTTCTTT.

As DNA, the CDR3 is TGTGCCATCAGTGGACTAGCGGGAGCCGGGGAGCTGTTTTTT. It codes for CAISGLAGAGELFF. The chain carries TRBV10-3 and TRBJ2-2; 12 bases map to TRBD2. Germline CDR1 reads ENHRY; CDR2 reads SYGVKD. The CDR3 is 14 amino acids. Unmatched junction bases numbered 0, after V lost 4 bases and J lost 6 bases.

This clone was detected only a few times. Here the CDR3 DNA reads TGTGCCAGCAGCTTAAAACTATCCACCGGGGAGCTGTTTTTT. Translation gives CASSLKLSTGELFF. The genes are TRBV7-9 and TRBJ2-2; D is unclear. Deletions cut 2 bases from V and 4 bases from J, with 8 bases between. CDR3 length: 14 amino acids. CDR1 is SEHNR, CDR2 FQNEAQ, per germline (reference sequence).

The V gene is TRBV3-1 (or the pseudogene TRBV3-2), the J gene TRBJ2-2, with a tentative D call TRBD2 (7 bases). The CDR3 sequence is 13 residues long. In germline, CDR1 is LGHDT, CDR2 YNNKEL (reference sequence). The CDR3 bases are TGTGCTACCACCCGGGGGGCGGGCGGGGAGCTGTTTTTT. Translating it yields CATTRGAGGELFF.

The chain is built from TRBV3-1 (or the pseudogene TRBV3-2) and TRBJ1-2; TRBD1 matches at 11 bases. The V and J ends lost 3 bases and 1 base, in that order; junction bases with no gene match: 4. The germline V gene has CDR1 LGHDT and CDR2 YNNKEL (reference sequence). The CDR3 is 16 residues long. The CDR3 DNA follows: TGTGCCAGCAGCCATACCGGGACAGGGGGTAACTATGGCTACACCTTC. This codes for CASSHTGTGGNYGYTF.

The chain carries TRBV19 and TRBJ2-1; TRBD2 aligns across 7 bases. After removal of 4 bases from V and 12 bases from J, the junction contained 6 bases not matched to a gene. This CDR3 is built from 12 residues. From germline, CDR1 is LNHDA and CDR2 SQIVND (reference sequence). CDR3 DNA: TGTGCCAGTAGTAGCGGGAGCCCCAGGCAGTTCTTC. Amino acids: CASSSGSPRQFF.

This clone was found a few times. The chain is built from TRBV15 and TRBJ1-1; perhaps TRBD1 as D (5 bases). The CDR3 loop spans 15 amino acids. Germline values: CDR1 LNHNV, CDR2 YYDKDF (reference sequence). Trimming took 0 bases from V and 3 from J, leaving 11 bases between them. DNA for the CDR3: TGTGCCACCAGCAGAGATGCAGGGACGGACACTGAAGCTTTCTTT. Its translation is CATSRDAGTDTEAFF.

The rearrangement uses TRBV25-1 and TRBJ1-3; D call uncertain. CDR3 size: 14 residues. CDR1 is MGHDK and CDR2 is SYGVNS in the germline V gene. Deletions cut 0 bases from V and 2 bases from J, with 5 bases between. CDR3 region: CASSEYKAGNTIYF. DNA of the CDR3: TGTGCCAGCAGTGAATATAAGGCTGGAAACACCATATATTTT. Full variable domain (outside the CDR3, taken from reference TRBV25-1 and TRBJ1-3): EADIYQTPRYLVIGTGKKITLECSQTMGHDKMYWYQQDPGMELHLIHYSYGVNSTEKGDLSSESTVSRIRTEHFPLTLESARPSHTSQYLCASSEYKAGNTIYFGEGSWLTVV.

This chain joins TRBV19 and TRBJ2-3; D might be TRBD2 (6 bases). Between the trimmed V and J ends, which lost 9 bases and 6 bases, there was a span of 19 bases. The CDR3 extends over 14 amino acids. CDR1 and CDR2 from the germline V gene are LNHDA and SQIVND (reference sequence). The CDR3, as DNA: TGTGCCAGCTCTACCGGGAGCGGGTCGGATACGCAGTATTTT. It encodes CASSTGSGSDTQYF.

The chain has TRBV15 and TRBJ2-1; 7 bases agree with TRBD1. The junction had 8 bases not matched to a gene; V was cut back by 8 bases and J by 4 bases. There are 14 residues in the CDR3. CDR1 and CDR2 (germline): LNHNV, YYDKDF (reference sequence). The CDR3 loop reads CATSGTAIYNEQFF. The DNA of the CDR3 is TGTGCCACCTCGGGGACAGCCATTTACAATGAGCAGTTCTTC.

The chain employs TRBV7-3 and TRBJ2-2, with D possibly matching TRBD1 (5 bases). V was trimmed by 5 bases and J by 5 bases, leaving 15 bases between them. CDR1 and CDR2 from the germline V gene are SGHTA and FQGTGA. This CDR3 has 15 amino acids. This CDR3 reads CASSQGVFRTGELFF. The CDR3, as DNA: TGTGCCAGCAGCCAAGGGGTTTTCCGAACCGGGGAGCTGTTTTTT.

This sequence joins TRBV30 and TRBJ1-6; no firm D call. The germline V and J ends were trimmed by 1 base and 10 bases, with 5 bases remaining between them. Per the germline V gene, CDR1 is GTSNPN and CDR2 is SVGIG (reference sequence). The CDR3 is 11 residues long. The CDR3 reads CAWSERSPLHF. For the CDR3, the DNA is TGTGCCTGGAGTGAACGCTCACCCCTCCACTTT.

This chain connects TRBV11-2 to TRBJ2-3; D gene ambiguous. The CDR3 totals 15 residues. Trimming pared 0 bases from V and 2 bases from J, leaving 9 bases between. Per germline, CDR1 SGHAT and CDR2 FQNNGV. Here the CDR3 reads CASSLELQPTDTQYF. In DNA, the CDR3 is TGTGCCAGCAGCTTAGAATTACAGCCCACAGATACGCAGTATTTT.

V is TRBV28 and J is TRBJ1-1; maybe TRBD1 (5 bases). Trimming took 10 bases from V and 4 from J, leaving 13 bases between them. Looked up from germline, CDR1 is MDHEN and CDR2 is SYDVKM. The CDR3 extends over 12 amino acids. In nucleotides, the CDR3 is TGTGCCACCAAACCGGGACCCACTGAAGCTTTCTTT. It is translated as CATKPGPTEAFF.

The genes are TRBV7-9 and TRBJ1-4; 9 bases fit TRBD1. CDR3 size: 15 residues. V lost 1 base, J lost 8 bases, and 5 bases stayed unmatched. Germline loops: CDR1 SEHNR, CDR2 FQNEAQ (reference sequence). The CDR3 DNA follows: TGTGCCAGCAGCTTAGAGGGACAGGGAGGGGAAAAACTGTTTTTT. Its protein is CASSLEGQGGEKLFF.

This clone was seen just once. The chain employs TRBV19 and TRBJ1-4; D remains ambiguous. This CDR3 spans 13 amino acids. The germline V gene has CDR1 LNHDA and CDR2 SQIVND (reference sequence). The V end was cut by 4 bases, the J end by 8 bases, with 11 bases between. The CDR3: CASSTGEGEKLFF. The CDR3 DNA follows: TGTGCCAGTAGTACGGGAGAGGGCGAAAAACTGTTTTTT.

The chain uses TRBV30 and TRBJ1-5, with a weak D call TRBD1 (5 bases). CDR1 is GTSNPN and CDR2 is SVGIG in the germline V gene (reference sequence). This CDR3 has 15 residues. Trimming stripped 3 bases from V and 9 bases from J, with 21 bases between. The CDR3 region is CAWRQKRGRPGPQHF. CDR3 DNA: TGTGCCTGGAGGCAAAAAAGGGGTCGCCCCGGGCCCCAGCATTTT. Filled out from reference TRBV30 and TRBJ1-5, the complete variable domain reads SQTIHQWPATLVQPVGSPLSLECTVEGTSNPNLYWYRQAAGRGLQLLFYSVGIGQISSEVPQNLSASRPQDRQFILSSKKLLLSDSGFYLCAWRQKRGRPGPQHFGDGTRLSIL.

There are a few counts of this clone. This chain joins TRBV7-9 and TRBJ2-3; D may be TRBD1 or TRBD2 (6 bases each). V was trimmed by 9 bases and J by 4 bases, leaving 23 bases between them. This CDR3 has 16 residues. CDR1 is SEHNR, CDR2 FQNEAQ, per germline (reference sequence). This CDR3 reads CARPGLLGGGPDTQYF. In DNA form, the CDR3 reads TGTGCCAGGCCGGGCCTTCTCGGAGGGGGGCCAGATACGCAGTATTTT.

The V and J genes are TRBV7-9 and TRBJ1-5; D is undetermined. Trimming pared 1 base from V and 2 bases from J, leaving 3 bases between. The CDR3 loop spans 13 amino acids. CDR1 and CDR2 from the germline V gene are SEHNR and FQNEAQ (reference sequence). This CDR3 reads CASSLDGNQPQHF. CDR3 DNA sequence: TGTGCCAGCAGCTTAGACGGCAATCAGCCCCAGCATTTT.